This T cell receptor (beta chain) was captured by sequencing in a study of STAT5B mutations in CD4+ large granular lymphocyte leukemia. Study results and caveats: CD4-sorted patient repertoires seemed more clonal than healthy CD4+ repertoires. Data were not HLA-matched across samples.

Only in-frame clones appear in the TCRdb table, and some are missing; sequencing was by immunoSEQ multiplex PCR. Counted here are roughly 36,000 clones, about 87% occurring once; the ten biggest clones make up about 0.92%. The CDR3 covers 16 residues. Germline V gene data show CDR1 as WSHSY and CDR2 as SAAADI. There are a few counts of this clone. The target antigen is unknown. At one end, the junction sequence differs from germline, possibly due to a read error. J is TRBJ2-3 and V is TRBV10-2; the D call may be TRBD1 or TRBD2 (6 bases each). The source of this sequence is a human donor in good health. The source material was CD4+ T cells from blood buffy coats. In DNA, the CDR3 is TGCGCCAGCACTGAGGGGGGTATAACTAGCACAGATACGCAGTATTTT. As protein: CASTEGGITSTDTQYF.